Below are 8 T cell receptor beta chains sequenced from a single sample in a study of blood T cell repertoires in COVID-19. Generated by immunoSEQ multiplex PCR, the TCRdb table keeps only in-frame clones and is missing some. The table records a few hundred thousand clones, approximately 86% of them present only once. Specimen: peripheral blood. The receptors come from a man under 40 with active or convalescent COVID-19.

This chain joins TRBV6-5 and TRBJ1-1; D is uncertain. The germline gives CDR1 MNHEY, CDR2 SVGAGI. Trimming removed 0 bases from V and 9 bases from J, with 14 bases in between. The CDR3 has 14 amino acids. CDR3 protein: CASSYSGREAKAFF. For the CDR3, the DNA is TGTGCCAGCAGTTACTCGGGCCGTGAAGCCAAAGCTTTCTTT.

The chain couples TRBV9 to TRBJ1-1; D might be TRBD1 (5 bases). CDR1 SGDLS and CDR2 YYNGEE come from the germline V gene. The CDR3 is made up of 13 amino acids. The V end was cut by 1 base, the J end by 5 bases, with 9 bases between. In DNA, the CDR3 is TGTGCCAGCAGCGTAAATGGGGGGACTGAAGCTTTCTTT. It yields the protein CASSVNGGTEAFF.

This clone was counted only a few times. The chain joins TRBV27 to TRBJ2-2; D is perhaps TRBD1 (7 bases). This CDR3 contains 15 residues. The germline V and J ends were trimmed by 6 bases and 1 base, with 12 bases remaining between them. CDR1 is MNHEY and CDR2 is SMNVEV in the germline V gene (reference sequence). CDR3 sequence reads: CASRRGDRNTGELFF. The CDR3 region has the DNA TGTGCCAGCAGGAGGGGGGACAGGAACACCGGGGAGCTGTTTTTT.

There are a few counts of this clone. V gene TRBV20-1 combines with J gene TRBJ2-1; 8 nucleotides line up with TRBD2. This CDR3 is built from 15 residues. Losses at the gene ends were 4 bases for V and 0 bases for J; bases not matched to a gene: 5. Germline CDR1 DFQATT, CDR2 SNEGSKA (reference sequence). In DNA, the CDR3 is TGCAGTGCTAATGACGGGGGGGACTCCTACAATGAGCAGTTCTTC. Protein product: CSANDGGDSYNEQFF.

This chain uses TRBV4-2 with TRBJ1-6; weak D call: TRBD1 (6 bases). This CDR3 region has 17 residues. Germline CDR1 reads LGHNA; CDR2 reads YNFKEQ. Trimming stripped 0 bases from V and 7 bases from J, with 16 bases between. The DNA of the CDR3 is TGTGCCAGCAGCCAAGAATTTAGGACAGAGTTAAATTCACCCCTCCACTTT. Protein product: CASSQEFRTELNSPLHF.

This chain links TRBV5-1 with TRBJ1-3, with D possibly matching TRBD1 (6 bases). This CDR3 is built from 16 residues. Between the trimmed V and J ends, which lost 4 bases and 0 bases, there was a span of 14 bases. The germline gives CDR1 SGHRS, CDR2 YFSETQ. CDR3 residues: CASSPRGLDSGNTIYF. The DNA for the CDR3 is TGCGCCAGCAGCCCCAGGGGTTTGGACTCTGGAAACACCATATATTTT.

The J gene is TRBJ2-1, the V gene TRBV6-1; 7 bases are shared with TRBD2. The CDR3 totals 18 residues. Germline V gene lookup returns CDR1 MNHNS and CDR2 SASEGT. Trimming at V came to 2 bases and at J to 0 bases, leaving 10 bases not matched to a gene. CDR3: CASSELGLTHRSYNEQFF. DNA for the CDR3: TGTGCCAGCAGTGAATTGGGACTAACGCATCGCTCCTACAATGAGCAGTTCTTC.

The V and J genes are TRBV5-1 and TRBJ1-1; 7 bases map to TRBD1. CDR1 SGHRS and CDR2 YFSETQ come from the germline V gene. Losses at the gene ends were 4 bases for V and 4 bases for J; bases not matched to a gene: 7. CDR3 length equals 14 residues. The CDR3 loop is CASSPTGSGTEAFF. The CDR3 nucleotides read TGCGCCAGCAGCCCGACAGGGTCCGGCACTGAAGCTTTCTTT.